The next 2 T cell receptor beta chains were all read from a single sample in a study of shared clonotypes between healthy human individuals. CD45RO negativity and positive selection for CCR7 defined naive CD8 cells, a population that excluded terminally differentiated effector memory CD45RA+ cells. Only in-frame clones appear in the TCRdb table, and some are missing; sequencing was by immunoSEQ multiplex PCR. The sample records more than 550,000 clones, around 92% being singletons. Sequenced sample: naive CD8+ T cells sorted from blood. These receptors originate from a man aged 25-45 years in good health.

The J gene is TRBJ1-5, the V gene TRBV28; D gene ambiguous. From germline, CDR1 is MDHEN and CDR2 SYDVKM. Trimming cost V 6 bases and J 0 bases, with 15 bases left between them. The CDR3 runs 16 residues. As DNA, the CDR3 is TGTGCCAGCAGAACCGGGCCTTCGAATAGCAATCAGCCCCAGCATTTT. Translated, it gives CASRTGPSNSNQPQHF.

The rearrangement joins TRBV30 to TRBJ2-2, with D uncertain. Trimming cost V 3 bases and J 2 bases, with 7 bases left between them. The germline V gene has CDR1 GTSNPN and CDR2 SVGIG (reference sequence). The CDR3 loop spans 13 amino acids. CDR3 loop: CAWRQVNTGELFF. CDR3 DNA sequence: TGTGCCTGGAGGCAGGTTAACACCGGGGAGCTGTTTTTT.